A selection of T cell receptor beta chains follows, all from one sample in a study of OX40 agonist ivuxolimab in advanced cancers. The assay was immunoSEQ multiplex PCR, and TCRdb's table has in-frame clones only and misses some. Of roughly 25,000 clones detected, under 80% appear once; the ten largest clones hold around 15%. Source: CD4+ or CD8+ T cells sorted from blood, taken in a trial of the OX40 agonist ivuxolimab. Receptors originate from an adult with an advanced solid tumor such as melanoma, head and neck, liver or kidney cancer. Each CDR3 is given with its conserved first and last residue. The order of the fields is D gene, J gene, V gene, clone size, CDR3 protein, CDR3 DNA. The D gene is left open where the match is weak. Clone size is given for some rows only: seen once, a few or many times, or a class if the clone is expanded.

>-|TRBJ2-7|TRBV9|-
CASSLSGGYEQYF
TGTGCCAGCAGCCTCTCAGGGGGGTACGAGCAGTACTTC
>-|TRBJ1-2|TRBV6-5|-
CASSYSGGGGYTF
TGTGCCAGCAGTTACTCGGGAGGCGGTGGCTACACCTTC
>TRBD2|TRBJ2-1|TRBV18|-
CASSPPTSGFYNEQFF
TGTGCCAGCTCACCACCGACTAGCGGCTTTTACAATGAGCAGTTCTTC
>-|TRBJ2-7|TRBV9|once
CASSPRAGNSYEQYF
TGTGCCAGCAGCCCACGCGCGGGTAACTCCTACGAGCAGTACTTC
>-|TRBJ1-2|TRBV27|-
CATPRSDSYGYTF
TGTGCCACCCCCCGTTCGGACAGCTATGGCTACACCTTC
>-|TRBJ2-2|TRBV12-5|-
CASGAGDSLLGELFF
TGTGCTAGTGGGGCGGGGGACAGCCTACTCGGGGAGCTGTTTTTT
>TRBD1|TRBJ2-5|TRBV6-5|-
CASSREQGARETQYF
TGTGCCAGCAGCCGAGAGCAGGGGGCGAGGGAGACCCAGTACTTC
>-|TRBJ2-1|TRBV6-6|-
CASTDPGHVLDNEQFF
TGTGCCAGCACCGACCCGGGACACGTTTTAGACAATGAGCAGTTCTTC
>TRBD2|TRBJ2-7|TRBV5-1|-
CASSVGGDNEQYF
TGCGCCAGCAGCGTGGGAGGGGATAACGAGCAGTACTTC
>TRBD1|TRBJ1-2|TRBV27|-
CASSWGQGANGYTF
TGTGCCAGCAGTTGGGGGCAGGGGGCGAATGGCTACACCTTC
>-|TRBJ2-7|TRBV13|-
CASSLGRGRVGPYEQYF
TGTGCCAGCAGCTTAGGCCGCGGCAGGGTGGGCCCCTACGAGCAGTACTTC
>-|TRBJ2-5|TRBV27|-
CASSLTNQETQYF
TGTGCCAGCAGTTTAACCAACCAAGAGACCCAGTACTTC
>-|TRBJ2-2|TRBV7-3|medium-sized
CASNRRATSNTGELFF
TGTGCCAGCAACCGACGGGCCACTTCGAACACCGGGGAGCTGTTTTTT
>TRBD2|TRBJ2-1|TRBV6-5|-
CASRLAGGINEQFF
TGTGCCAGCCGACTAGCGGGGGGCATTAATGAGCAGTTCTTC
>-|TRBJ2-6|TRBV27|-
CASSLEGISGANVLTF
TGTGCCAGCAGTCTGGAGGGAATCTCTGGGGCCAACGTCCTGACTTTC
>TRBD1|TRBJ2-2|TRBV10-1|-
CARRDRPPIQNTGELFF
TGCGCCAGACGGGACAGACCACCCATCCAGAACACCGGGGAGCTGTTTTTT
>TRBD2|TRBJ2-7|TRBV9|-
CASSGGLTGLSKEQYF
TGTGCCAGCAGCGGAGGACTCACGGGACTATCAAAAGAGCAGTACTTC
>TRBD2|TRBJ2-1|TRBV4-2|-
CASSQELAGGLWNEQFF
TGTGCCAGCAGCCAAGAGCTAGCGGGGGGGCTGTGGAATGAGCAGTTCTTC
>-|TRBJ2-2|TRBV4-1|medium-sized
CASSQVASSTGELFF
TGCGCCAGCAGCCAAGTGGCTAGCAGCACCGGGGAGCTGTTTTTT
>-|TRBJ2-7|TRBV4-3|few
CASSPYGTGSYEQYF
TGCGCCAGCAGCCCATACGGGACGGGTTCCTACGAGCAGTACTTC
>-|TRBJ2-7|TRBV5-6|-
CASSFRTGTYEQYF
TGTGCCAGCAGCTTTCGAACCGGGACCTACGAGCAGTACTTC
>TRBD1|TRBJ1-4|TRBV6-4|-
CASSEGQGNNEKLFF
TGTGCCAGCAGTGAGGGACAGGGTAACAATGAAAAACTGTTTTTT
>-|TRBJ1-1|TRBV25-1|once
CAAVGWENTEAFF
TGTGCCGCCGTCGGTTGGGAAAACACTGAAGCTTTCTTT
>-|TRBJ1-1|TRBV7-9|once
CASSSAIHLNTEAFF
TGTGCCAGCAGCAGCGCCATTCATCTGAACACTGAAGCTTTCTTT
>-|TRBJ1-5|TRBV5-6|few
CASSPLGQPQHF
TGTGCCAGCAGCCCTCTTGGTCAGCCCCAGCATTTT
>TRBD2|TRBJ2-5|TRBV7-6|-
CASSRGLAGSGETQYF
TGTGCCAGCAGCAGGGGACTAGCGGGGAGTGGAGAGACCCAGTACTTC
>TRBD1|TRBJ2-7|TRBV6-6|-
CASSYRTGDYEQYF
TGTGCCAGCAGTTACCGGACAGGGGACTACGAGCAGTACTTC
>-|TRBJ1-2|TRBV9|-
CASSVGETQANYGYTF
TGTGCCAGCAGCGTAGGAGAAACTCAAGCTAACTATGGCTACACCTTC
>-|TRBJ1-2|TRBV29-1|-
CSDRTEDGYTF
TGCAGCGACCGGACGGAGGATGGCTACACCTTC
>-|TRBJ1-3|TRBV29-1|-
CASNRADSGNTIYF
TGCGCCTCAAACAGGGCCGACTCTGGAAACACCATATATTTT
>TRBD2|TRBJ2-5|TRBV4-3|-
CASSQQLAGGPQETQYF
TGCGCCAGCAGCCAACAGCTAGCGGGGGGACCGCAAGAGACCCAGTACTTC
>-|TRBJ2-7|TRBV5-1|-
CASGGLAGGDEQYF
TGCGCCAGCGGGGGCCTGGCGGGTGGGGACGAGCAGTACTTC
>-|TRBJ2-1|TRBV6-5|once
CASSYSVGGNEQFF
TGTGCCAGCAGTTACTCTGTGGGTGGGAATGAGCAGTTCTTC
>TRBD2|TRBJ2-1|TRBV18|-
CASSPSGGALSSYNEQFF
TGTGCCAGCTCACCTAGCGGGGGGGCCTTGAGCTCCTACAATGAGCAGTTCTTC
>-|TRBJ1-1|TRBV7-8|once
CASSSMGGLNTEAFF
TGTGCCAGCAGTTCTATGGGCGGTTTGAACACTGAAGCTTTCTTT
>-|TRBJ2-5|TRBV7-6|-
CASSLGGRVWETQYF
TGTGCCAGCAGCTTAGGGGGGCGGGTTTGGGAGACCCAGTACTTC
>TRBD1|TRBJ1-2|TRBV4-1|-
CASSQEGQRHYGYTF
TGCGCCAGCAGCCAAGAGGGACAGCGGCACTATGGCTACACCTTC
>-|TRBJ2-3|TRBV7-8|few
CASSLGASGADTQYF
TGTGCCAGCAGCTTAGGGGCATCGGGGGCAGATACGCAGTATTTT
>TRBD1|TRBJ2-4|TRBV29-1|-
CSVEAWDKRQGAGIQYF
TGCAGCGTTGAAGCATGGGACAAAAGACAGGGGGCCGGCATTCAGTACTTC
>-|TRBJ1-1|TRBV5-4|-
CASSFLTGNTEAFF
TGTGCCAGCAGCTTCCTGACAGGTAACACTGAAGCTTTCTTT
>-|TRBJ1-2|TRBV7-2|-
CASSFGTGSYGYTF
TGTGCCAGCAGCTTTGGCACAGGGAGTTATGGCTACACCTTC
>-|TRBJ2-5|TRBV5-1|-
CASSPRAETQYF
TGCGCCAGCAGCCCTAGGGCAGAGACCCAGTACTTC
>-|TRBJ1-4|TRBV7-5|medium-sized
CARSLAGGIYEKLFF
TGTGCCAGAAGCTTAGCTGGAGGGATTTATGAAAAACTGTTTTTT
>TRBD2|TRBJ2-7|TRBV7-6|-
CASSLEGRGARSSYEQYF
TGTGCCAGCAGCTTAGAAGGGCGGGGGGCAAGAAGCTCCTACGAGCAGTACTTC
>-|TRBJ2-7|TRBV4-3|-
CASSQDGAGKDYEQYF
TGCGCCAGCAGCCAAGATGGGGCAGGGAAAGACTACGAGCAGTACTTC
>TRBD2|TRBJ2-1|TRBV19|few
CASSARLAGGHSNEQFF
TGTGCCAGTAGTGCAAGACTAGCGGGGGGGCATAGCAATGAGCAGTTCTTC
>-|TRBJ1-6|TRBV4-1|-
CASSQGGQVGLSPLHF
TGCGCCAGCAGCCAAGGGGGTCAGGTGGGCCTCTCACCCCTCCACTTT
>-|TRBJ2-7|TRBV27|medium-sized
CASSFIDGSYEQYF
TGTGCCAGCAGTTTTATCGACGGCTCCTACGAGCAGTACTTC
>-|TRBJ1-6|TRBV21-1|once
CASSRTTPFNSPLHF
TGTGCCAGCAGCCGGACAACGCCCTTCAATTCACCCCTCCACTTT
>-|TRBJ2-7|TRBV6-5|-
CASRAQGYEQYF
TGTGCCAGCAGAGCACAGGGCTACGAGCAGTACTTC
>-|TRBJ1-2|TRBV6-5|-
CAARLGYGYTF
TGTGCCGCGCGGCTGGGGTATGGCTACACCTTC
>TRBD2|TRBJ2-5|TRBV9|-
CASSPEGTSGVGETQYF
TGTGCCAGCAGCCCAGAGGGGACTAGCGGGGTAGGGGAGACCCAGTACTTC
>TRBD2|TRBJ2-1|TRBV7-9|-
CASSFPGLAEFNEQFF
TGTGCCAGCAGCTTCCCGGGACTAGCGGAGTTCAATGAGCAGTTCTTC
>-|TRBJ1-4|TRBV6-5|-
CASSEDGTNEKLFF
TGTGCCAGCAGTGAGGACGGAACTAATGAAAAACTGTTTTTT
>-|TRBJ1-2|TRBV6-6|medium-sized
CASSSLTSGYTF
TGTGCCAGCAGTTCGTTAACCTCTGGCTACACCTTC
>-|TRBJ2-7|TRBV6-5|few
CASSSTYSYEQYF
TGTGCCAGCAGTTCGACCTACTCCTACGAGCAGTACTTC
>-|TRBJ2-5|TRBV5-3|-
CARSGEIKETQYF
TGTGCCAGAAGCGGCGAAATAAAAGAGACCCAGTACTTC
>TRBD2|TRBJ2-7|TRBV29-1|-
CSVEGPGTSGDYEQYF
TGCAGCGTTGAGGGGCCTGGGACTAGCGGGGACTACGAGCAGTACTTC
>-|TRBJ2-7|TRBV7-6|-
CASSLESTYEQYF
TGTGCCAGCAGCTTAGAGAGCACCTACGAGCAGTACTTC